This record covers a single T cell receptor (beta chain). Its antigen is unidentified. Documented treatment: approximately 10-day PBMC culture with coronavirus spike peptide pools or control peptides (ViraFEST assay). This sample is drawn from a study of vaccination and CD4 T cells after COVID-19. The Oncomine TCR Beta short-read assay sequenced DNA from cultured CD4+ T cells. Someone extracted genomic DNA from cultured CD4+ T cells. TCRdb called the PCR reads again in MiXCR, with one record for every CDR3 protein. The sample yields 13,000 to 15,000 distinct CDR3 sequences, about 39% seen once. The sequenced material came from CD4+ T cells from blood, cultured in vitro. This TCR came from a human donor who had recovered from COVID-19.

CDR3: CASSRQGGETQYF. CDR3 bases: TGTGCCAGCAGTAGACAGGGGGGGGAGACCCAGTACTTC. This chain joins TRBV6-1 and TRBJ2-5, with 9 bases that match TRBD1. Unmatched junction bases numbered 3, after V lost 5 bases and J lost 5 bases. This CDR3 region has 13 residues. Germline CDR1 reads MNHNS; CDR2 reads SASEGT.